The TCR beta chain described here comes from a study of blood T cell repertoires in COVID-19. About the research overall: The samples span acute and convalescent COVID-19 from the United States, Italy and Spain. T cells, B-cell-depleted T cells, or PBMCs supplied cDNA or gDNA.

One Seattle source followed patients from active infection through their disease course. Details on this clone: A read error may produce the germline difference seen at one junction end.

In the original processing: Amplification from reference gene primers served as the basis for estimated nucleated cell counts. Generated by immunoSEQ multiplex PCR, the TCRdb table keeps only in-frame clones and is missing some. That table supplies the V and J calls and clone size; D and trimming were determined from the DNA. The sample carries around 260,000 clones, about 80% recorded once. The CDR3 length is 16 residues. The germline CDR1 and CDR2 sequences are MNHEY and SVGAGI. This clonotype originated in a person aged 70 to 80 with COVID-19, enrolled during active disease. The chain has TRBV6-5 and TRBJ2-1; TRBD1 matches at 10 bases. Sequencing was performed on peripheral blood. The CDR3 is CAGSYKGTGDRNEQFF. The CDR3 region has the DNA TGTGCCGGCAGTTACAAAGGGACAGGGGATCGTAATGAGCAGTTCTTC.